This T cell receptor (beta chain) emerged from a study of cytomegalovirus exposure and HLA in healthy donors (dated by TCRdb to 2015 to 2018). Broadly, across the study: An earlier analysis of a few hundred of the donors reported approximately 260 Gb of sequence data and some 110 million unique TCR beta sequences obtained from 180 million or so T cells. The study used immunosequencing to profile the T cell repertoires of approximately 630 subjects and linked those repertoires to cytomegalovirus serostatus. Rather than using new phenotypic data, the later analysis identified candidate immune exposures from TCR beta sequences and from how often those sequences occurred across donors. An earlier analysis of several hundred of the donors applied high-throughput TCR beta sequencing to assess whether each TCR beta V gene segment acted as functional or pseudogenic. Because of strong linkage in the cohort, 5 or 6 DR-DQ haplotypes were treated as single units for association and clustering. To predict cytomegalovirus infection status, the study brought together high-throughput TCR immunosequencing, statistical association of individual TCRs with disease status, and machine learning. An early release covering roughly 580 HLA-typed donors comprised about 310 gigabases of sequencing data and approximately 80 million unique TCR sequences. HLA typing included class I and class II loci at four-digit resolution. A later analysis re-examined previously published TCR beta repertoires from about 700 donors and added high-resolution HLA genotyping to investigate patterns of TCR occurrence. In addition to the first cohort of 666 subjects, a separate validation cohort of 120 different subjects was used. The study aimed to test whether cataloging public T cell receptors could reveal signatures of past pathogen exposure. Among around 400 genotyped donors of the cohort, an average of 235,054 unique TCR beta nucleotide sequences were sequenced per donor, roughly 20% of them non-productive. Typing coverage differed by locus: A, B, C, DRB1 and DQB1 were typed in about 620-630 donors, DQA1 in roughly 500, DPA1 in roughly 590, and DPB1 in 472. Of the roughly 390 genotyped donors, less than 90% were placed in the genetic ancestry cluster associated with self-reported Caucasian donors. All discovery cohort repertoires had been generated on a single sequencing platform. Alongside the repertoire data, information on donor age, sex, ethnicity and CMV serostatus was compiled. Genome-wide SNP genotypes for about 65% of the 666 donors were used in a later genetic analysis, which treated that subset as a discovery cohort.

The research as a whole found: In a later genetic analysis, a missense DCLRE1C variant was associated with V-gene and J-gene trimming of TCR beta chains, and the association was replicated in an independent cohort. At a false discovery rate of 0.05, a later analysis linked 16,951 TCR beta sequences to specific HLA alleles. For the cohort, immune exposure information was limited to CMV serostatus. A later analysis found that HLA-associated TCR beta chains were more clonally expanded and had lower generation probabilities than equally common non-associated chains. In a later analysis, TCR association rates were found to vary across HLA loci, with the most associated TCRs seen for DRB1 alleles and the fewest for HLA-C alleles. In vitro tests confirmed that three of the cytomegalovirus-associated TCR beta chains recognize cytomegalovirus antigens. The authors suggested that the approach could potentially be extended to other disease states and immunological phenotypes. In an earlier analysis of fewer than 750 of the donors, most TCR beta V segments were observed in productive rearrangements about 90% or about 30% of the time, broadly matching IMGT annotations. Most CMV-associated TCR beta chains appeared to be HLA-restricted in a later analysis, and the HLA associations seemed to be driven largely by CMV exposure. Correlated functional status among segregating V segments might be attributable to linkage disequilibrium, but an unknown experimental factor could not be ruled out. According to a later analysis, parvovirus B19, influenza, CMV and Epstein-Barr virus appeared linked to several top co-occurrence clusters. Because HLA typing was unavailable for some donors at each locus, only the typed subset was used in association tests. Only TCR beta chains were sequenced in this cohort, and the absence of alpha or paired-chain data limited detectable features. Presence/absence analyses assumed roughly uniform sequencing depth across donors, an assumption that may not hold. The study gave a list of 150 to 200 TCR beta chains associated with cytomegalovirus. A further reported finding was that TCR beta sequences accurately predicted the HLA-A and HLA-B alleles for most subjects in the first cohort. The earlier analysis of nearly 600 of the donors excluded 15 to 20 rarely observed V segments, including chromosome 9 orphons, because counts were too low. Cytomegalovirus status was reported to be diagnosed by the classifier with high specificity and sensitivity in both the original and validation cohorts. A cluster of highly shared sequence variants was judged likely to be a technical artifact of the sequencing pipeline. Across donors, most TCR sequences were observed very rarely, whereas some public TCRs were present in many individuals. When HLA alleles, especially DR and DQ, strongly co-occurred, TCR associations were difficult to assign to individual alleles. A later genetic analysis reported fewer N-insertions in productive TCRs among donors in an Asian-associated ancestry cluster than the roughly 700-donor mean.

The library relied on the immunoSEQ multiplex PCR assay. For the multiplex PCR, a mixture combining 60 forward primers for TCR Vbeta segments and 13 reverse primers for TCR Jbeta segments was used. A multiplex PCR assay on genomic DNA amplified the CDR3 region of rearranged TCR beta genes. The Illumina HiSeq System was used to sequence the amplified TCR beta libraries as 87-base-pair reads. Per the original workflow: Across the 700 or so repertoires, a later analysis counted approximately 83 million unique TCR beta chains, 9 million to 14 million of which were shared by at least two donors. Raw reads were error-corrected and collapsed into unique sequences with a nearest-neighbor algorithm that merged closely related sequences to remove PCR and sequencing errors. To assign V, D and J gene segments, CDR3 sequences were aligned to IMGT reference sequences. For a sequence to be retained, at least a six-nucleotide match to both a V gene segment and a J gene segment was required. A rearrangement counted as productive if the CDR3 had no stop codons and remained in frame with V and J, and every other rearrangement counted as non-productive. Following IMGT convention, CDR3 was defined as the stretch from the second conserved V-encoded cysteine to the conserved J-encoded phenylalanine. Sequences without an unambiguous match to a single V gene segment were excluded from the earlier analysis of a few hundred of the donors. An earlier analysis of a few hundred of the donors classified V segments as functional when productive rearrangements were above 56.7% and as segregating when the standard deviation between donors was above 5%. A statistical classification framework was built for diagnosing cytomegalovirus status from the catalog of TCR beta chain sequences. In a later analysis, TCR nucleotide sequences were compared against IMGT/GENE-DB human TR gene sequences so that V and J genes could be assigned. A later analysis assigned CDR3 sequences and most-parsimonious VDJ recombination scenarios with the TCRdist pipeline. A later analysis defined each TCR beta chain by its CDR3 amino acid sequence plus V-gene family, and excluded reads lacking a unique V-gene family. As a way to deal with suspected cross-contamination and a sequencing artifact, a later analysis dropped 500 to 700 nucleotide sequences that were highly shared and had low generation probability. In a later analysis, a clonal expansion index was calculated for each public chain from normalized within-repertoire ranks of inferred template counts. In a later analysis, generation probabilities were computed with a VDJ recombination model fitted to out-of-frame rearrangements, and the resulting probabilities were checked against IGoR. A later analysis scored TCR-TCR, TCR-HLA and TCR-CMV co-occurrence with hypergeometric tests, applying a repertoire-size bias correction to TCR pairs. A later analysis estimated false discovery rates by permuting HLA or CMV assignments 20 times. In a later analysis, co-occurring TCRs were grouped using DBSCAN, with TCRdist sequence similarity added in when clustering inside HLA-allele-positive subsets. Repertoires with fewer than 30,000 or more than 120,000 public chains, plus five repertoires with anomalous nucleotide sharing, were excluded from co-occurrence clustering. The table was pulled from immuneACCESS by TCRdb, which kept in-frame rearrangements only. Such tables lose some clones; where checked, under half of the loss comes from unresolved V genes, and the rest has no known cause. V, J and clone size were drawn from that table, and D and trimming were deduced from the DNA. The table for this sample lists tens of thousands of clones; around 64% of them were counted only once. The ten most abundant clones make up around 2.3% of the sample.

A word on this clone: Its binding antigen is unknown. Base-call qualities are not available, and no considerably larger clone is one nucleotide away.

The cohort consisted of 670 or so healthy bone marrow donors. All cohort members were sampled while nominally healthy, although unrecorded immune exposures were likely present. The donor was CMV seronegative and was included in the group of a few hundred seronegative cohort members. Every donor gave a peripheral blood sample, and the peripheral blood mononuclear cells from that sample were used for TCR beta sequencing. Genomic DNA extraction from the blood cell samples was performed with the Qiagen DNeasy Blood Extraction Kit. The source of this sequence is a man aged 25-40 years in good health and CMV-seronegative. Sequences were obtained from PBMCs.

The CDR3 in this case is CASSETETGPDTQYF. The DNA sequence is as follows: TGTGCCAGCAGTGAAACCGAGACAGGGCCAGATACGCAGTATTTT. The chain is made from TRBV6-4 and TRBJ2-3, and TRBD1 matches 7 of the central bases. Clipping removes 3 bases from V and 4 bases from J, with 7 as the unmatched junction base count. The CDR3 covers 15 residues, taking in both the cysteine and the phenylalanine. The sequence is cut down to CDR3 DNA, 45 bases in frame from base 1. CDR1 and CDR2, looked up from the germline V gene, are MRHNA and SNTAGT.